One sample yielded the 26 T cell receptor beta chains listed below, sequenced in a study of blood T cell repertoires in COVID-19. Some clones are missing from TCRdb's copy, which holds only in-frame ones; the method was immunoSEQ multiplex PCR. The data contain around 180,000 clones, 65% to 90% of them singletons. Sequenced input: peripheral blood. These receptors all come from a human donor in a cohort sampled during active COVID-19.

CDR3 in amino acids: CASSLGSGRANEQYF. CDR3 DNA sequence: TGTGCCAGCAGCTTGGGTAGCGGGAGGGCCAACGAGCAGTACTTC. The chain uses TRBV7-2 and TRBJ2-7; 11 bases align to TRBD2. Germline CDR1 SGHTA, CDR2 FQGNSA. With 3 bases clipped from V and 5 bases from J, the junction kept 6 bases outside the gene matches. This CDR3 has 15 residues.

V is TRBV19 and J is TRBJ2-7; 8 bases line up with TRBD1. The V and J ends lost 4 bases and 2 bases, in that order; junction bases with no gene match: 7. The germline gives CDR1 LNHDA, CDR2 SQIVND (reference sequence). This CDR3 is built from 15 residues. The CDR3 nucleotides are TGTGCCAGTAGTACGACAGGGGTTAGGACCTACGAGCAGTACTTC. It is translated as CASSTTGVRTYEQYF.

The V gene is TRBV9, the J gene TRBJ2-1; 7 bases fit TRBD2. CDR3 length equals 16 residues. Germline V gene lookup returns CDR1 SGDLS and CDR2 YYNGEE. V gave up 4 bases and J gave up 7 bases; unmatched junction bases: 14. This CDR3 is CASSSPGGTIGNEQFF. The CDR3 nucleotides are TGTGCCAGCAGCTCCCCGGGGGGTACAATTGGGAATGAGCAGTTCTTC.

V and J are TRBV5-6 and TRBJ2-3; 7 positions agree with TRBD1. The germline V gene encodes CDR1 SGHDT and CDR2 YYEEEE. This CDR3 contains 16 residues. With V trimmed by 2 bases and J by 3 bases, 9 bases remained unmatched. The CDR3 DNA follows: TGTGCCAGCAGCTTTTGGACAGGTGGATTTACAGATACGCAGTATTTT. It codes for CASSFWTGGFTDTQYF.

The chain carries TRBV5-1 and TRBJ2-7; 8 positions agree with TRBD1. The CDR3 sequence is 13 residues long. Germline-derived CDR1 and CDR2 are SGHRS and YFSETQ. Trimming took 3 bases from V and 5 from J; bases not matched to a gene: 4. The CDR3 nucleotides are TGCGCCAGCAGCTGGACAGGGATCCACGAGCAGTACTTC. It yields the protein CASSWTGIHEQYF. Based on the CDR3 plus reference TRBV5-1 and TRBJ2-7, the full variable domain is KAGVTQTPRYLIKTRGQQVTLSCSPISGHRSVSWYQQTPGQGLQFLFEYFSETQRNKGNFPGRFSGRQFSNSRSEMNVSTLELGDSALYLCASSWTGIHEQYFGPGTRLTVT.

For this clone: Other nucleotide sequences in the sample specify the same CDR3. The chain carries TRBV18 and TRBJ2-5; the D gene is possibly TRBD1 (6 bases). The CDR3 totals 14 residues. Deletions cut 6 bases from V and 1 base from J, with 12 bases between. CDR1 and CDR2 (germline): KGHSH, LQKENI. Here the CDR3 DNA reads TGTGCCAGCTCCCGCCAGGGGTCCCAAGAGACCCAGTACTTC. Amino acids: CASSRQGSQETQYF.

The chain uses TRBV13 and TRBJ1-1, with TRBD1 identical over 7 bases. CDR3 length equals 14 residues. Germline V lookup: CDR1 PRHDT, CDR2 FYEKMQ (reference sequence). V shed 3 bases and J 4 bases; nucleotides not matched to a gene: 5. DNA for the CDR3: TGTGCCAGCAGCTTGACAGGGTATGGCACTGAAGCTTTCTTT. This translates into CASSLTGYGTEAFF.

This chain uses TRBV19 with TRBJ1-5, with a weak D call TRBD1 (5 bases). Trimming shortened V by 5 bases and J by 4 bases, and 12 bases separated the two germline ends. The CDR3 runs to 14 residues. Germline loops: CDR1 LNHDA, CDR2 SQIVND (reference sequence). In DNA, the CDR3 is TGTGCCAGTAGTCTGGGGGGGGGTAATCAGCCCCAGCATTTT. The encoded protein is CASSLGGGNQPQHF.

This clone has only a few counts. The DNA for the CDR3 is TGTGCCACCAGACAGGACAGGGGGCAGTACGAGCAGTACTTC. Translated: CATRQDRGQYEQYF. This chain uses TRBV15 with TRBJ2-7; TRBD1 agrees at 11 bases. CDR3 length: 14 amino acids. V was pared by 6 bases and J by 4 bases, with 5 bases of the junction left unmatched. Germline V gene sequence: CDR1 LNHNV, CDR2 YYDKDF (reference sequence).

This clone has just a few counts. The chain uses TRBV4-2 and TRBJ1-6; D gene ambiguous. This CDR3 spans 12 amino acids. Germline V gives CDR1 LGHNA, CDR2 YNFKEQ. The ends were cut back, 0 bases at V and 14 bases at J, with 8 bases in the middle. The DNA for the CDR3 is TGTGCCAGCAGCCAAGATGTGGCTGCCCTCCACTTT. Its protein is CASSQDVAALHF.

This rearrangement joins TRBV7-8 to TRBJ1-2; possible D gene TRBD1, 6 bases. CDR1 and CDR2 from the germline V gene are SGHVS and FQNEAQ. The ends were cut back, 6 bases at V and 0 bases at J, with 11 bases in the middle. The CDR3 has 14 residues. The CDR3 loop is CASSHRETNYGYTF. The CDR3 DNA reads TGTGCCAGCAGTCACAGGGAAACTAACTATGGCTACACCTTC.

The chain has TRBV20-1 and TRBJ2-5, with 8 bases matching TRBD2. Germline V CDR1 and CDR2: DFQATT, SNEGSKA (reference sequence). CDR3 length equals 14 residues. The V gene end was trimmed by 3 bases and the J gene end by 0 bases; junction bases not matched to a gene: 3. The CDR3 DNA follows: TGCAGTGCTAGTTCTAGCGGGTACCAAGAGACCCAGTACTTC. Its translation is CSASSSGYQETQYF.

The V call is TRBV10-3, the J call TRBJ2-7; D possibly corresponds to TRBD1 (7 bases). The CDR3 has 14 amino acids. V gave up 7 bases and J gave up 2 bases, with 15 bases separating them. Germline V lookup: CDR1 ENHRY, CDR2 SYGVKD. CDR3 residues: CAIKQGGNTYEQYF. The DNA for the CDR3 is TGTGCCATCAAGCAGGGGGGTAACACCTACGAGCAGTACTTC.

This sequence joins TRBV18 and TRBJ2-1, with TRBD2 as a possible D gene (6 bases). Germline V gene data show CDR1 as KGHSH and CDR2 as LQKENI. The ends were cut back, 2 bases at V and 9 bases at J, with 11 bases in the middle. The CDR3 sequence is 13 residues long. CDR3 sequence (DNA): TGTGCCAGCTCACCAGAGCGGGCGGTTGAGCAGTTCTTC. It yields the protein CASSPERAVEQFF.

J is TRBJ2-1 and V is TRBV4-1; 12 nucleotides match TRBD1. Germline loops: CDR1 MGHRA, CDR2 YSYEKL. The CDR3 runs to 17 residues. V lost 0 bases, J lost 10 bases, and 10 bases stayed unmatched. In DNA, the CDR3 is TGCGCCAGCAGCCAAGATCTTTGGGACAGGGGGCGTGGGGAGCAGTTCTTC. Translation: CASSQDLWDRGRGEQFF.

V and J are TRBV9 and TRBJ2-7, with TRBD1 identical over 8 bases. Germline V lookup: CDR1 SGDLS, CDR2 YYNGEE. Germline trimming cut 7 bases from V and 2 bases from J; bases unmatched to any gene: 8. This CDR3 has 14 residues. The CDR3 spells CASAPGQGPYEQYF. The CDR3 DNA reads TGTGCCAGCGCTCCTGGACAGGGCCCCTACGAGCAGTACTTC.

The chain uses TRBV7-9 and TRBJ1-5, with 7 bases matching TRBD1. The CDR3 has 15 residues. Looked up from germline, CDR1 is SEHNR and CDR2 is FQNEAQ (reference sequence). V was pared by 5 bases and J by 2 bases, with 6 bases of the junction left unmatched. The CDR3 DNA follows: TGTGCCAGCAGCCCATCAACAGGGGGCAATCAGCCCCAGCATTTT. It is translated as CASSPSTGGNQPQHF.

This rearrangement joins TRBV4-1 to TRBJ1-6, with 7 bases matching TRBD1. Per germline, CDR1 MGHRA and CDR2 YSYEKL. The trim removed 0 bases at V and 7 bases at J, leaving 6 bases unmatched. The length of the CDR3 is 16 residues. In nucleotides, the CDR3 is TGCGCCAGCAGCCAAGAAAGGGGGCCTGGGAATTCACCCCTCCACTTT. Translated: CASSQERGPGNSPLHF.

The chain uses TRBV14 and TRBJ2-6, with TRBD1 as a possible D gene (5 bases). V dropped 4 bases and J dropped 1 base, with 17 bases sitting between them. The CDR3 spans 18 residues. Germline V lookup: CDR1 SGHDN, CDR2 FVKESK. CDR3 DNA sequence: TGTGCCAGCAGCCGCCGAGGCCAGGGCTATTCTGGGGCCAACGTCCTGACTTTC. Residues: CASSRRGQGYSGANVLTF.

The sample holds one count of this clone. CDR3 DNA: TGTGCCAGCAGCGCTACAGGGGTTCGGACCGGGGAGCTGTTTTTT. Its protein product is CASSATGVRTGELFF. The V and J genes are TRBV7-3 and TRBJ2-2; 7 bases align to TRBD1. V lost 5 bases to trimming and J lost 5 bases; unmatched junction nucleotides: 8. The germline V gene encodes CDR1 SGHTA and CDR2 FQGTGA. This CDR3 spans 15 amino acids.

This chain joins TRBV12-3 or TRBV12-4 and TRBJ1-5; a possible D gene is TRBD1 (6 bases). The V end was cut by 5 bases, the J end by 2 bases, with 7 bases between. This CDR3 region has 13 residues. CDR3: CASSKGGNQPQHF. The CDR3 bases are TGTGCCAGCAGTAAGGGGGGCAATCAGCCCCAGCATTTT.

The V and J genes are TRBV14 and TRBJ2-3; TRBD2 matches at 9 bases. The CDR3 runs to 15 residues. The V gene's germline CDR1 is SGHDN and CDR2 FVKESK. The V segment lost 5 bases and the J segment 5 bases; nucleotides outside the gene matches: 8. CDR3 residues: CASSSLAGALDTQYF. The CDR3 nucleotides read TGTGCCAGCAGCTCTTTAGCGGGGGCCCTAGATACGCAGTATTTT.

The chain uses TRBV4-3 and TRBJ1-3; D possibly corresponds to TRBD1 (6 bases). The germline V and J ends were trimmed by 1 base and 2 bases, with 6 bases remaining between them. From germline, CDR1 is LGHNA and CDR2 YSLEER. The CDR3 extends over 14 amino acids. The CDR3 loop is CASSQGTAGNTIYF. CDR3 nucleotide sequence: TGCGCCAGCAGCCAAGGGACAGCTGGAAACACCATATATTTT.

The chain joins TRBV6-6 to TRBJ1-1, with D perhaps matching TRBD1 (6 bases). Trimming removed 2 bases from V and 1 base from J, with 8 bases in between. This CDR3 has 14 residues. Per the germline V gene, CDR1 is MNHNY and CDR2 is SVGAGI (reference sequence). CDR3 nucleotide sequence: TGTGCCAGCAGTTACCAACAGGGGAACACTGAAGCTTTCTTT. It specifies CASSYQQGNTEAFF.

The chain is built from TRBV7-2 and TRBJ2-2; 11 bases fit TRBD2. This CDR3 spans 17 amino acids. V trimming: 5 bases; J trimming: 6 bases; junction bases outside the gene matches: 11. Looked up from germline, CDR1 is SGHTA and CDR2 is FQGNSA. CDR3 residues: CASSPGGVAGGSGELFF. In DNA form, the CDR3 reads TGTGCCAGCAGCCCGGGAGGGGTAGCGGGAGGGTCCGGGGAGCTGTTTTTT.

On this clone: One junction end does not reproduce the germline sequence, and a read error may be involved. The rearrangement links TRBV6-5 to TRBJ1-2, with 8 bases aligning to TRBD1. Germline V gives CDR1 MNHEY, CDR2 SVGAGI. This CDR3 spans 13 amino acids. CDR3 protein: CASSSSGGTAPSF. For the CDR3, the DNA is TGTGCCAGCAGTTCTTCAGGGGGCACAGCCCCCTCCTTC.